One and the same sample provided the 24 T cell receptor beta chains below, sequenced in a study of cytomegalovirus exposure and HLA in healthy donors. The PCR ran on 60 Vbeta and 13 Jbeta primers. Some clones are missing from TCRdb's copy, which holds only in-frame ones; the method was immunoSEQ multiplex PCR. The data contain under 150,000 clones, around three quarters of them seen just once; the ten biggest clones take up approximately 2%. What was sequenced was PBMCs. The receptors come from a man aged 35-49 years in good health and CMV-seronegative.

The chain carries TRBV5-1 and TRBJ2-3; 11 bases match TRBD2. CDR3 length equals 18 residues. CDR1 and CDR2 (germline): SGHRS, YFSETQ. J lost 0 bases, V lost 0 bases, and 6 bases had no gene match. CDR3 amino acids: CASSLEGGLAASTDTQYF. The CDR3 DNA follows: TGCGCCAGCAGCTTGGAGGGGGGACTAGCGGCTAGCACAGATACGCAGTATTTT. The variable domain in full, completed from reference TRBV5-1 and TRBJ2-3, reads KAGVTQTPRYLIKTRGQQVTLSCSPISGHRSVSWYQQTPGQGLQFLFEYFSETQRNKGNFPGRFSGRQFSNSRSEMNVSTLELGDSALYLCASSLEGGLAASTDTQYFGPGTRLTVL.

The V and J genes are TRBV5-5 and TRBJ2-7, with D possibly being TRBD2 (6 bases). The CDR3 is 18 amino acids. Germline V lookup: CDR1 SGHKS, CDR2 YYEKEE (reference sequence). V shed 4 bases and J shed 2 bases, with 25 bases lying between them. CDR3 protein: CASSGGKRSGRTPYEQYF. CDR3 DNA sequence: TGTGCCAGCAGCGGGGGGAAGCGGAGTGGACGGACCCCCTACGAGCAGTACTTC.

J is TRBJ2-5 and V is TRBV9; 7 nucleotides align to TRBD1. The germline gives CDR1 SGDLS, CDR2 YYNGEE. The length of the CDR3 is 16 residues. V lost 4 bases to trimming and J lost 1 base; unmatched junction nucleotides: 10. In DNA form, the CDR3 reads TGTGCCAGCAGCCAGACAGGGTCCACTAGCCAAGAGACCCAGTACTTC. Amino acids: CASSQTGSTSQETQYF.

This chain connects TRBV7-8 to TRBJ2-5; TRBD1 matches at 11 bases. Germline values: CDR1 SGHVS, CDR2 FQNEAQ. Trimming removed 5 bases from V and 3 bases from J; junction bases left unmatched: 5. This CDR3 is built from 15 residues. CDR3 residues: CASSPDRGRKETQYF. CDR3 bases: TGTGCCAGCAGCCCGGACAGGGGGCGAAAAGAGACCCAGTACTTC. Variable domain in full (rest from reference TRBV7-8 and TRBJ2-5): GAGVSQSPRYKVAKRGQDVALRCDPISGHVSLFWYQQALGQGPEFLTYFQNEAQLDKSGLPSDRFFAERPEGSVSTLKIQRTQQEDSAVYLCASSPDRGRKETQYFGPGTRLLVL.

A few counts support this clone. This chain uses TRBV10-3 with TRBJ2-1; TRBD2 might be the D (6 bases). The CDR3 spans 14 residues. V was clipped by 2 bases and J by 6 bases, with 11 bases between them. Germline lookup yields CDR1 ENHRY and CDR2 SYGVKD. The DNA of the CDR3 is TGTGCCATCAGTGAGGCCCTAGCGACCAATGAGCAGTTCTTC. It yields the protein CAISEALATNEQFF.

V is TRBV10-3 and J is TRBJ1-1; D may be TRBD1 (5 bases). The ends were cut back, 3 bases at V and 0 bases at J, with 11 bases in the middle. Germline loops: CDR1 ENHRY, CDR2 SYGVKD. The CDR3 is 15 amino acids. In DNA form, the CDR3 reads TGTGCCATCAGTGACTCGACAGAGTTGAACACTGAAGCTTTCTTT. Amino acids: CAISDSTELNTEAFF.

CDR3 residues: CAWTRPGGPSYEQYF. Written as DNA, the CDR3 is TGTGCCTGGACCCGCCCGGGAGGTCCCTCCTACGAGCAGTACTTC. This rearrangement joins TRBV30 to TRBJ2-7; 7 bases are shared with TRBD2. V trimming: 4 bases; J trimming: 0 bases; junction bases outside the gene matches: 9. From germline, CDR1 is GTSNPN and CDR2 SVGIG (reference sequence). The CDR3 is made up of 15 amino acids. Full variable domain (remainder filled in from reference TRBV30 and TRBJ2-7): SQTIHQWPATLVQPVGSPLSLECTVEGTSNPNLYWYRQAAGRGLQLLFYSVGIGQISSEVPQNLSASRPQDRQFILSSKKLLLSDSGFYLCAWTRPGGPSYEQYFGPGTRLTVT.

This clone was detected a few times. The V gene is TRBV10-3, the J gene TRBJ2-7, with 10 bases lining up with TRBD1. Germline CDR1 is ENHRY and CDR2 is SYGVKD. CDR3 size: 15 residues. Trimming at V came to 2 bases and at J to 4 bases, leaving 5 bases not matched to a gene. In DNA form, the CDR3 reads TGTGCCATCAGTGAGCCGGGACAGGGGAGGTACGAGCAGTACTTC. As protein: CAISEPGQGRYEQYF.

The chain carries TRBV20-1 and TRBJ1-2, with D hard to call. The ends were cut back, 6 bases at V and 8 bases at J, with 13 bases in the middle. The germline CDR1 and CDR2 sequences are DFQATT and SNEGSKA (reference sequence). This CDR3 contains 11 residues. The CDR3 nucleotides read TGCAGTGCCGCCCGGGATTTGGGCTACACCTTC. Translated: CSAARDLGYTF.

The chain combines TRBV4-2 with TRBJ2-3; 11 nucleotides match TRBD2. The CDR3 loop spans 19 amino acids. V trimming: 4 bases; J trimming: 2 bases; junction bases outside the gene matches: 14. From germline, CDR1 is LGHNA and CDR2 YNFKEQ. CDR3 region: CASSPTTGLAGGPTDTQYF. The CDR3 DNA reads as TGTGCCAGCAGCCCGACAACTGGTCTAGCGGGGGGCCCCACAGATACGCAGTATTTT.

This clone was recorded a few times. The chain couples TRBV9 to TRBJ1-1; perhaps TRBD1 as D (5 bases). V was shortened by 3 bases and J by 0 bases, with 6 bases between the two germline ends. CDR1 and CDR2 from the germline V gene are SGDLS and YYNGEE. The CDR3 has 13 residues. CDR3 amino acids: CASSAGLNTEAFF. DNA of the CDR3: TGTGCCAGCAGCGCAGGGTTGAACACTGAAGCTTTCTTT.

The rearrangement links TRBV27 to TRBJ2-7; 14 bases are a match to TRBD2. V lost 6 bases to trimming and J lost 3 bases; unmatched junction nucleotides: 4. The CDR3 is made up of 15 amino acids. Germline V gives CDR1 MNHEY, CDR2 SMNVEV (reference sequence). CDR3 coding DNA: TGTGCCAGCAGCTGGACTAGCGGGGGGTACTACGAGCAGTACTTC. Translation gives CASSWTSGGYYEQYF.

This chain links TRBV30 with TRBJ1-1; D not resolved. Germline CDR1 and CDR2: GTSNPN and SVGIG (reference sequence). Trimming stripped 7 bases from V and 10 bases from J, with 19 bases between. This CDR3 contains 12 residues. The CDR3 nucleotides read TGTGCCTCCCAGGTTCCCACTTCGTCAGCTTTCTTT. It translates to CASQVPTSSAFF.

V and J are TRBV10-3 and TRBJ1-1; no clear D. Trimming pared 6 bases from V and 1 base from J, leaving 12 bases between. Germline V gives CDR1 ENHRY, CDR2 SYGVKD. This CDR3 has 14 residues. In DNA, the CDR3 is TGTGCCATCAGGAACGGACGGGAGAACACTGAAGCTTTCTTT. Its translation is CAIRNGRENTEAFF.

The table lists this clone with a few counts. The rearrangement uses TRBV18 and TRBJ1-5; TRBD1 might be the D (5 bases). CDR1 is KGHSH, CDR2 LQKENI, per germline. V lost 6 bases, J lost 0 bases, and 9 bases lay in between. CDR3 length: 14 amino acids. The CDR3 DNA reads TGTGCCAGCTCGACAGTCAATAGCAATCAGCCCCAGCATTTT. This gives the protein CASSTVNSNQPQHF.

This clone was found a few times. V usage is TRBV29-1 and J usage is TRBJ2-2, with TRBD1 matching over 9 bases. CDR1 and CDR2 (germline): SQVTM, ANQGSEA. CDR3 size: 15 residues. With 6 bases clipped from V and 1 base from J, the junction kept 6 bases outside the gene matches. CDR3 nucleotide sequence: TGCAGCGTAATACAGGGGGCTGGGAACACCGGGGAGCTGTTTTTT. Translated, it gives CSVIQGAGNTGELFF.

The genes are TRBV6-6 and TRBJ2-7; the match to TRBD2 covers 14 bases. The germline gives CDR1 MNHNY, CDR2 SVGAGI (reference sequence). V lost 2 bases to trimming and J lost 4 bases; unmatched junction nucleotides: 1. The CDR3 has 15 residues. The CDR3 nucleotides are TGTGCCAGCAGTTACGGACTAGCGGGAGGTTACGAGCAGTACTTC. This gives the protein CASSYGLAGGYEQYF.

The chain uses TRBV15 and TRBJ2-7, with D possibly matching TRBD2 (6 bases). The CDR3 loop spans 14 amino acids. V lost 7 bases and J lost 6, with 19 bases in between. CDR1 and CDR2 (germline): LNHNV, YYDKDF (reference sequence). Here the CDR3 DNA reads TGTGCCACCACCAATAATCGGGGGACTTTCGAGCAGTACTTC. Its protein is CATTNNRGTFEQYF.

This clone was seen a few times. The rearrangement uses TRBV6-5 and TRBJ2-5; 8 positions match TRBD1. The germline gives CDR1 MNHEY, CDR2 SVGAGI. This CDR3 is built from 16 residues. The V and J ends lost 0 bases and 3 bases, in that order; junction bases with no gene match: 6. The CDR3 spells CASSYSFRTGKETQYF. The CDR3 DNA reads TGTGCCAGCAGTTACTCGTTTAGGACAGGGAAAGAGACCCAGTACTTC.

This clone was observed a handful of times. The genes are TRBV4-2 and TRBJ2-7; D unclear. CDR1 is LGHNA and CDR2 is YNFKEQ in the germline V gene. V was trimmed by 4 bases and J by 2 bases, leaving 21 bases between them. This CDR3 has 17 amino acids. The DNA of the CDR3 is TGTGCCAGCAGCCGCGGAGTGGAAGCGCCTAGTGCCTACGAGCAGTACTTC. Protein product: CASSRGVEAPSAYEQYF.

The chain combines TRBV4-1 with TRBJ2-7; D not certain. The length of the CDR3 is 13 residues. CDR1 and CDR2 from the germline V gene are MGHRA and YSYEKL. V dropped 2 bases and J dropped 3 bases, with 8 bases sitting between them. In DNA, the CDR3 is TGCGCCAGCAGCCAACCCGGGTTCTACGAGCAGTACTTC. Translated, it gives CASSQPGFYEQYF.

This clone was counted a single time. The CDR3 DNA reads TGCGCCAGCAGCTTGGCAGTATCCAGGGCGAACACCGGGGAGCTGTTTTTT. As protein: CASSLAVSRANTGELFF. The V call is TRBV5-1, the J call TRBJ2-2, with D perhaps matching TRBD1 (5 bases). Trimming shortened V by 0 bases and J by 0 bases, and 12 bases separated the two germline ends. The germline CDR1 and CDR2 sequences are SGHRS and YFSETQ. This CDR3 spans 17 amino acids.

The rearrangement joins TRBV19 to TRBJ1-6, with D unclear. Trimming took off 5 bases at V and 8 bases at J, with 10 bases between the two ends. The CDR3 is made up of 13 amino acids. Germline values: CDR1 LNHDA, CDR2 SQIVND (reference sequence). CDR3 in DNA: TGTGCCAGTAGTGCTTCCGGGGATTCACCCCTCCACTTT. Protein product: CASSASGDSPLHF.

The V gene is TRBV15, the J gene TRBJ1-3; 8 bases are shared with TRBD1. This CDR3 comprises 16 residues. The V gene end was trimmed by 3 bases and the J gene end by 0 bases; junction bases not matched to a gene: 4. Germline V gene sequence: CDR1 LNHNV, CDR2 YYDKDF (reference sequence). DNA of the CDR3: TGTGCCACCAGCAGGGACAGGGTAGGCTCTGGAAACACCATATATTTT. Translation gives CATSRDRVGSGNTIYF.